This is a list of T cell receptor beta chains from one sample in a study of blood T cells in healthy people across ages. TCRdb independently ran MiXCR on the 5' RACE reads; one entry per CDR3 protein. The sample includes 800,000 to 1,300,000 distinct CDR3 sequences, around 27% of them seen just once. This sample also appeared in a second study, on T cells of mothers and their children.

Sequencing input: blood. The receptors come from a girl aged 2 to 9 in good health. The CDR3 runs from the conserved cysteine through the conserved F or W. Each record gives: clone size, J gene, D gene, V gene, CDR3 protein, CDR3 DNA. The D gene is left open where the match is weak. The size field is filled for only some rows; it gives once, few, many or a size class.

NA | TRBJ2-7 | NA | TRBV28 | CASSFLAGGEQYF | TGTGCCAGCAGCTTCCTAGCCGGGGGCGAGCAGTACTTC
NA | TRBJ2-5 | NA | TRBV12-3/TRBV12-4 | CASSSGIGGKETQYF | TGTGCCAGCAGTTCCGGTATAGGGGGGAAGGAGACCCAGTACTTC
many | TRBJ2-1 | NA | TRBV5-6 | CASSFDNEQFF | TGTGCCAGCAGCTTTGACAATGAGCAGTTCTTC
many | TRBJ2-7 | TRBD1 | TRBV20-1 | CSARATGMGHEQYF | TGCAGTGCTCGGGCGACAGGGATGGGCCACGAGCAGTACTTC
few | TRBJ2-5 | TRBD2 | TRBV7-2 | CASSLDSAGGRGETQYF | TGTGCCAGCAGCTTAGATTCGGCGGGGGGGCGGGGAGAGACCCAGTACTTC
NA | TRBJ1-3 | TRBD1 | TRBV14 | CASSQMTDRAGNTIYF | TGTGCCAGCAGCCAAATGACGGACAGGGCGGGAAACACCATATATTTT
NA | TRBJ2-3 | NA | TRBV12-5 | CASGLAVPDTQYF | TGTGCTAGTGGTTTGGCCGTCCCAGATACGCAGTATTTT
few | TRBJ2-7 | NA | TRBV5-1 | CASGQTGTYSYEQYF | TGCGCCAGCGGCCAGACCGGGACCTATTCCTACGAGCAGTACTTC
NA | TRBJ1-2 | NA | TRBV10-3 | CAISGTGRNYGYTF | TGTGCCATCAGTGGAACAGGGAGGAACTATGGCTACACCTTC
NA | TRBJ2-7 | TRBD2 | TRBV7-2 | CASSLSPSGGGYEQYF | TGTGCCAGCAGCTTATCTCCCTCGGGAGGGGGCTACGAGCAGTACTTC
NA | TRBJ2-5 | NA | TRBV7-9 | CASSLDQGRETQYF | TGTGCCAGCAGCTTAGATCAGGGAAGAGAGACCCAGTACTTC
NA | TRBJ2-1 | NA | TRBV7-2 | CASSFVGSRYNEQFF | TGTGCCAGCAGCTTCGTCGGGAGCAGGTACAATGAGCAGTTCTTC
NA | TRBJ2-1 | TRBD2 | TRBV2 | CASSEPPGLARYNEQFF | TGTGCCAGCAGTGAACCGCCGGGACTAGCTCGATACAATGAGCAGTTCTTC
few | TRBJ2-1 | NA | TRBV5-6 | CASSLGQAGHTIEQFF | TGTGCCAGCAGCTTGGGACAGGCTGGCCATACAATTGAGCAGTTCTTC
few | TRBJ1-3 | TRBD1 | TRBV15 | CATSQDRAGNTIYF | TGTGCCACCAGCCAGGACAGGGCTGGAAACACCATATATTTT
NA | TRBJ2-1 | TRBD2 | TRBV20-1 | CSARVRAGGSSYNEQFF | TGCAGTGCTAGAGTTAGGGCGGGGGGATCCTCCTACAATGAGCAGTTCTTC
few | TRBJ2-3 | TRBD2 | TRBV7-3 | CASSSSPGLAGVTQYF | TGTGCCAGCAGCTCGTCGCCGGGACTAGCGGGAGTTACGCAGTATTTT
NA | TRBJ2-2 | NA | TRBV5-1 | CASSLELQNTGELFF | TGCGCCAGCAGCTTGGAACTACAGAACACCGGGGAGCTGTTTTTT
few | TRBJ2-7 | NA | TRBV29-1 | CSVMQQSSYEQYF | TGCAGCGTCATGCAGCAGAGTTCCTACGAGCAGTACTTC
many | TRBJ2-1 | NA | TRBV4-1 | CASSQESGSYNEQFF | TGCGCCAGCAGCCAAGAGTCGGGTAGTTACAATGAGCAGTTCTTC
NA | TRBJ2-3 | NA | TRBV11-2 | CASRQTLGESTDTQYF | TGTGCCAGCAGGCAAACGTTGGGGGAGAGCACAGATACGCAGTATTTT
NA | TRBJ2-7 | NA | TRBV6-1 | CASSSDRFYSYEQYF | TGTGCCAGCAGTAGCGACAGGTTCTATTCCTACGAGCAGTACTTC
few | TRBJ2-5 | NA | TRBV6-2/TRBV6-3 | CASYFHYGETQYF | TGTGCCAGCTACTTCCACTACGGGGAGACCCAGTACTTC
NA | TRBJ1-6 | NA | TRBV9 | CASSAGPGEPLHF | TGTGCCAGCAGCGCCGGCCCAGGGGAACCCCTCCACTTT
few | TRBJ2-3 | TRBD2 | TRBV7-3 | CASSLGPPLAGDTQYF | TGTGCCAGCAGCTTAGGACCCCCACTAGCGGGAGATACGCAGTATTTT
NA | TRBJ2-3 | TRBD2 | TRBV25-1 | CASSESYLGLAGDTQYF | TGTGCCAGCAGTGAATCCTATTTGGGACTAGCGGGAGATACGCAGTATTTT
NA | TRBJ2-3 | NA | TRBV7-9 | CASSLPMDTQYF | TGTGCCAGCAGCTTGCCTATGGATACGCAGTATTTT
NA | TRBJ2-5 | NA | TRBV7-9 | CASSFHLDLETQYF | TGTGCCAGCAGCTTCCATTTAGATTTGGAGACCCAGTACTTC